This TCR beta chain appears in the sequencing data of a study of blood T cell repertoires in COVID-19. About the study: The cDNA or gDNA used as material had been derived from T cells, B-cell-depleted T cells, or PBMCs.

As originally analysed: Amplifying reference gene primers gave estimates of nucleated cell counts. Repertoires were generated with immunoSEQ multiplex PCR, while TCRdb's copy carries only in-frame clones and drops some. Clone size and V and J calls were adopted from that table, with D and trimming inferred from the DNA. The data contain approximately 150,000 clones, around 83% of them seen just once; the ten biggest clones take up roughly 13%. Per germline, CDR1 SGHTA and CDR2 FQGNSA. The CDR3 extends over 16 amino acids. Trimming cost V 5 bases and J 7 bases; bases outside gene matches: 8. This clone has a handful of counts.

Material: peripheral blood. The sequence came from a man aged 65-85 years who had recovered from COVID-19. J is TRBJ1-6 and V is TRBV7-2; TRBD1 agrees at 10 bases. The CDR3 is CASSKSGTGVNSPLHF. The CDR3 region has the DNA TGTGCCAGCAGCAAATCCGGGACAGGGGTCAATTCACCCCTCCACTTT.